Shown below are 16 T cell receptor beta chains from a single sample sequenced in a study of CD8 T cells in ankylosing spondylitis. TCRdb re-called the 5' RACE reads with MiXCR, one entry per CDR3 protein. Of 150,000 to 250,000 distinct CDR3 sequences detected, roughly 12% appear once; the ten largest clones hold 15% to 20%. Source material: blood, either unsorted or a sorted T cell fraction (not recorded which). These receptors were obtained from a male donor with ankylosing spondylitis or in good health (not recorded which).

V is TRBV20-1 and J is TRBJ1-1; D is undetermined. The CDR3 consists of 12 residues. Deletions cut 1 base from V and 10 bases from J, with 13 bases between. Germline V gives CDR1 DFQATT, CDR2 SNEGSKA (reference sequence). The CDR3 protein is CSARGLRTAAFF. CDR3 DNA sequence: TGCAGTGCTAGAGGTCTAAGGACGGCAGCTTTCTTT.

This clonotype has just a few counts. Here the CDR3 DNA reads TGCGCCAGCAGCCAGGCCGGAGCTAACTATGGCTACACCTTC. It specifies CASSQAGANYGYTF. V and J are TRBV4-1 and TRBJ1-2; no firm D call. V lost 3 bases and J 0 bases, leaving 8 bases between the germline ends. Germline lookup yields CDR1 MGHRA and CDR2 YSYEKL. CDR3 length: 14 amino acids.

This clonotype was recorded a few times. CDR3 in amino acids: CASSDSLAGILAYEQYF. CDR3 DNA sequence: TGTGCCAGCAGTGATAGCTTGGCGGGGATATTAGCCTACGAGCAGTACTTC. The chain joins TRBV6-1 to TRBJ2-7; TRBD2 might be the D (6 bases). CDR1 and CDR2 from the germline V gene are MNHNS and SASEGT. V lost 3 bases to trimming and J lost 2 bases, with 20 bases between them. This CDR3 contains 17 residues.

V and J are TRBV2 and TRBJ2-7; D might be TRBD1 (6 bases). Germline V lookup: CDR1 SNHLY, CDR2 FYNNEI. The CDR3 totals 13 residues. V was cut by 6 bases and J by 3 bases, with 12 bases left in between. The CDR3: CASSSRTVYEQYF. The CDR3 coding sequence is TGTGCCAGCAGCTCCCGGACAGTCTACGAGCAGTACTTC. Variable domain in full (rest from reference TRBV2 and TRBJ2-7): EPEVTQTPSHQVTQMGQEVILRCVPISNHLYFYWYRQILGQKVEFLVSFYNNEISEKSEIFDDQFSVERPDGSNFTLKIRSTKLEDSAMYFCASSSRTVYEQYFGPGTRLTVT.

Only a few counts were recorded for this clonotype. Written as DNA, the CDR3 is TGCAGTGCTAGGAGGGAGTCGTACCAAGAGACCCAGTACTTC. Translated, it gives CSARRESYQETQYF. The chain employs TRBV20-1 and TRBJ2-5, with D possibly being TRBD2 (5 bases). In germline, CDR1 is DFQATT, CDR2 SNEGSKA (reference sequence). The CDR3 runs to 14 residues. V was trimmed by 3 bases and J by 0 bases, leaving 11 bases between them.

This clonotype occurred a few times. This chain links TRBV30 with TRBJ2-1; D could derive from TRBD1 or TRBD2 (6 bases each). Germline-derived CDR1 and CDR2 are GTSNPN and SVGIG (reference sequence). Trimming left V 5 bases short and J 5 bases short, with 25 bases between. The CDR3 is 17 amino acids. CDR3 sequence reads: CAWSPTGEEGGDNEQFF. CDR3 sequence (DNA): TGTGCCTGGTCACCCACGGGAGAAGAGGGGGGAGACAATGAGCAGTTCTTC. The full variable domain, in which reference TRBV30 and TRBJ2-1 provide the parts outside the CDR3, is SQTIHQWPATLVQPVGSPLSLECTVEGTSNPNLYWYRQAAGRGLQLLFYSVGIGQISSEVPQNLSASRPQDRQFILSSKKLLLSDSGFYLCAWSPTGEEGGDNEQFFGPGTRLTVL.

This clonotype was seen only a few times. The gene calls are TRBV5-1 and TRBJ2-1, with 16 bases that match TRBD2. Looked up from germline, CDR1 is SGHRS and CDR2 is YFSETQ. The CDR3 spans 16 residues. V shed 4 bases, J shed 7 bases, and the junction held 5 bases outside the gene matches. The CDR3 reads CASSLGTSGGGNEQFF. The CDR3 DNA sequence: TGCGCCAGCAGCCTCGGGACTAGCGGGGGGGGGAATGAGCAGTTCTTC.

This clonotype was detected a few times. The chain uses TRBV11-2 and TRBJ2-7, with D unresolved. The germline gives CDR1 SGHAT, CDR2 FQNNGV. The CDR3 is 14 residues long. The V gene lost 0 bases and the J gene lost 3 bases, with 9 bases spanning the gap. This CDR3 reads CASSLEQINYEQYF. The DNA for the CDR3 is TGTGCCAGCAGCTTAGAACAGATTAACTACGAGCAGTACTTC.

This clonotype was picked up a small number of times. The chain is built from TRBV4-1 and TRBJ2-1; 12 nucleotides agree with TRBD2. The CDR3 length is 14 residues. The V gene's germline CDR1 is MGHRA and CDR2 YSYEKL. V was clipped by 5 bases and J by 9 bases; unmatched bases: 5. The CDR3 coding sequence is TGCGCCAGCAGCTCGACTAGCGGGGGAGGTGAGCAGTTCTTC. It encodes CASSSTSGGGEQFF.

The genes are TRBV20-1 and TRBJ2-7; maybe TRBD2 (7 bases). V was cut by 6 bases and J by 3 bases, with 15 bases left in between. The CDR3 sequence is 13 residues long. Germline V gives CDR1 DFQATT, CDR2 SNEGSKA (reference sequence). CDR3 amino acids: CSAAGASDYEQYF. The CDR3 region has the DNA TGCAGTGCGGCGGGGGCTAGCGACTACGAGCAGTACTTC.

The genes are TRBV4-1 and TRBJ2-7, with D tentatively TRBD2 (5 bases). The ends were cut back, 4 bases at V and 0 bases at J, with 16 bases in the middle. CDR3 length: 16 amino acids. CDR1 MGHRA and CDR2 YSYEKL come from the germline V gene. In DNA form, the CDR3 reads TGCGCCAGCAGCCCCCAAGGAGATGGGAGCTCCTACGAGCAGTACTTC. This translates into CASSPQGDGSSYEQYF.

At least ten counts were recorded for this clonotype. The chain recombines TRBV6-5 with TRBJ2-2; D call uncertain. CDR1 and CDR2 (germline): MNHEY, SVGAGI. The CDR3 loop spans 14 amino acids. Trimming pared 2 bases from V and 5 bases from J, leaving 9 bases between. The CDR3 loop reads CASSYGQETGELFF. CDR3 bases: TGTGCCAGCAGTTACGGTCAGGAGACCGGGGAGCTGTTTTTT.

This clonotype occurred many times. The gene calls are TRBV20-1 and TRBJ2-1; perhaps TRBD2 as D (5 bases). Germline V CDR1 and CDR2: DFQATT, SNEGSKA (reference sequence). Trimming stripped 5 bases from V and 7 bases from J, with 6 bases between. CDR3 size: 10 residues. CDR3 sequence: CSAWENEQFF. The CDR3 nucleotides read TGCAGTGCTTGGGAGAATGAGCAGTTCTTC.

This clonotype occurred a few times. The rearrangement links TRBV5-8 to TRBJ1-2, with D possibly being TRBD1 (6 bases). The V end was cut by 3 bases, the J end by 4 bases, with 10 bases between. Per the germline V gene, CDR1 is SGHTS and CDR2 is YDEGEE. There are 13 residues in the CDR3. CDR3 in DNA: TGTGCCAGCAGCTCCAGGGGCGGCTATGGCTACACCTTC. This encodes CASSSRGGYGYTF.

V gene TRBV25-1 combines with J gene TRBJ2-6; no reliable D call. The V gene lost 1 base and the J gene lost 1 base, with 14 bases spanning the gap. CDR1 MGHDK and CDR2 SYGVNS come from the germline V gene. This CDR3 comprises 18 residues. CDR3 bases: TGTGCCAGCAGTGAATTAGGGCTATCGACGTCTGGGGCCAACGTCCTGACTTTC. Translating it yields CASSELGLSTSGANVLTF.

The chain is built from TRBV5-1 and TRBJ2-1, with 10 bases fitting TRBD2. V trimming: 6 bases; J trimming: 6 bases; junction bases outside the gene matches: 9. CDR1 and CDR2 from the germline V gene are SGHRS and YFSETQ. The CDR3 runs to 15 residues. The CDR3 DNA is TGCGCCAGCAAATCCGCGATAGCGGGGGGCAATGAGCAGTTCTTC. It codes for CASKSAIAGGNEQFF. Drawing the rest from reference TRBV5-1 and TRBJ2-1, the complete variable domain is KAGVTQTPRYLIKTRGQQVTLSCSPISGHRSVSWYQQTPGQGLQFLFEYFSETQRNKGNFPGRFSGRQFSNSRSEMNVSTLELGDSALYLCASKSAIAGGNEQFFGPGTRLTVL.